This TCR beta chain was recovered during a study of shared clonotypes between healthy human individuals. Study findings and constraints: The researchers took only blood, and tissue repertoires probably look different. Clonotypes shared by all four sorted-subset donors had higher generation probabilities than non-shared clonotypes. Rarefaction gave evidence that sorted-subset sequencing remained incomplete despite large depth.

On this clone: Antigen: not known.

Assay runs were performed at deep level. Assay: immunoSEQ multiplex PCR; the TCRdb copy retains only in-frame clones and omits some. The table has 1.4 million or so clones, approximately 98.5% seen once. The origin of this receptor is a man under 40 in good health. Sequenced sample: naive CD4+ T cells sorted from blood. Subset meaning: CD45RA+ positively selected.

This CDR3 reads CASRDGLGLSNEQFF. CDR3 coding DNA: TGTGCCAGCAGAGACGGACTAGGCCTCTCCAATGAGCAGTTCTTC. The rearrangement uses TRBV9 and TRBJ2-1, with 7 nucleotides matching TRBD2. The V segment lost 5 bases and the J segment 6 bases; nucleotides outside the gene matches: 11. Germline V gene sequence: CDR1 SGDLS, CDR2 YYNGEE. This CDR3 region has 15 residues. Full variable domain (rest looked up from reference TRBV9 and TRBJ2-1): DSGVTQTPKHLITATGQRVTLRCSPRSGDLSVYWYQQSLDQGLQFLIQYYNGEERAKGNILERFSAQQFPDLHSELNLSSLELGDSALYFCASRDGLGLSNEQFFGPGTRLTVL.